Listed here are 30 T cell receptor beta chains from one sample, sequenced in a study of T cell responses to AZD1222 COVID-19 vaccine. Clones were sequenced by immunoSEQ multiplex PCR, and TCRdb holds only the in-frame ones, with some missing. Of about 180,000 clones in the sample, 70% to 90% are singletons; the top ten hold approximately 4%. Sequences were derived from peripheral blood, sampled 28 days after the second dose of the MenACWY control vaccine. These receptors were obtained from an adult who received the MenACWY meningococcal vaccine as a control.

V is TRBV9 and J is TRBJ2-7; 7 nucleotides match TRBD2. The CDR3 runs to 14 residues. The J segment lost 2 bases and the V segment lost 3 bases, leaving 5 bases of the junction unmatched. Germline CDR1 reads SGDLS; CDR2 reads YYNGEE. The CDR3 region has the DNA TGTGCCAGCAGCGGGGGCGGGAGACCCTACGAGCAGTACTTC. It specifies CASSGGGRPYEQYF.

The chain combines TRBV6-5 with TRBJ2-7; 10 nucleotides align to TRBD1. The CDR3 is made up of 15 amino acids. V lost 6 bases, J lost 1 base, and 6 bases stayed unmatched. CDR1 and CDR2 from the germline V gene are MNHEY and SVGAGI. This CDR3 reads CASSPGTGESYEQYF. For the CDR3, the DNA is TGTGCCAGCAGCCCCGGGACAGGGGAATCCTACGAGCAGTACTTC.

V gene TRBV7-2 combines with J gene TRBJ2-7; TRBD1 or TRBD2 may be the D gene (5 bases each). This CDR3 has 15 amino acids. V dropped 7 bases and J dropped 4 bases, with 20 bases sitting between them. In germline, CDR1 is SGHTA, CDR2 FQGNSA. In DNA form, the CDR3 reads TGTGCCAGCACCGCTAAGGGCCATGGGGGTTACGAGCAGTACTTC. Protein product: CASTAKGHGGYEQYF.

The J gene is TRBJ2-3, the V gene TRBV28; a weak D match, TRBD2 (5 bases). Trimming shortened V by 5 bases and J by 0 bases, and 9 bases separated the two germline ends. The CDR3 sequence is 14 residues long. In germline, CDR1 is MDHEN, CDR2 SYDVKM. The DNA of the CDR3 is TGTGCCAGCAGTCTGAGGAGGAGCACAGATACGCAGTATTTT. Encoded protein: CASSLRRSTDTQYF. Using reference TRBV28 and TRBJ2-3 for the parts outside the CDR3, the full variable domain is DVKVTQSSRYLVKRTGEKVFLECVQDMDHENMFWYRQDPGLGLRLIYFSYDVKMKEKGDIPEGYSVSREKKERFSLILESASTNQTSMYLCASSLRRSTDTQYFGPGTRLTVL.

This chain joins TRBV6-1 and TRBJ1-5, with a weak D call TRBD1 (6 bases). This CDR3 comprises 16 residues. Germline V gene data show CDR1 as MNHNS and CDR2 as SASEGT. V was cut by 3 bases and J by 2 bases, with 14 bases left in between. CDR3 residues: CASSDRGAGGNQPQHF. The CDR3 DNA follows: TGTGCCAGCAGTGATCGGGGGGCGGGGGGCAATCAGCCCCAGCATTTT.

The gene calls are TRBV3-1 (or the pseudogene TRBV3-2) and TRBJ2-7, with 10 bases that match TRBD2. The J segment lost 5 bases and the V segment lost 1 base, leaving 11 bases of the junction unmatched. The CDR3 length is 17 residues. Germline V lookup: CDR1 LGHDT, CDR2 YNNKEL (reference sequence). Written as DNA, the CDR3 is TGTGCCAGCAGCCAAGGGCTAGCGGGAGAAGGGCGAGACGAGCAGTACTTC. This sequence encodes CASSQGLAGEGRDEQYF.

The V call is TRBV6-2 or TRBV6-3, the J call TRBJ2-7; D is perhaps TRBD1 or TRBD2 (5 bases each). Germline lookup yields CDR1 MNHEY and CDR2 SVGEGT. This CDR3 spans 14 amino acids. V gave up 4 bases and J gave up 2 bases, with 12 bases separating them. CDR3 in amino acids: CASSSRDGAYEQYF. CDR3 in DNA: TGTGCCAGCAGTTCCCGGGACGGCGCCTACGAGCAGTACTTC.

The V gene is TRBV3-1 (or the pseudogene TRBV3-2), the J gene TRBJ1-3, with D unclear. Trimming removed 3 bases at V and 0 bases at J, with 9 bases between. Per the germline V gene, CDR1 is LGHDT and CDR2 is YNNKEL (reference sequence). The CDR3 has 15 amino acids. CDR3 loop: CASSHRVDSGNTIYF. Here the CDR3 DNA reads TGTGCCAGCAGCCATCGAGTCGACTCTGGAAACACCATATATTTT.

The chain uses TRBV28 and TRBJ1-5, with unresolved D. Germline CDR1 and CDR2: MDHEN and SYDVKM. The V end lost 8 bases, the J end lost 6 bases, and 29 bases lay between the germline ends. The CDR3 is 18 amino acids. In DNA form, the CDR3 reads TGTGCCAGCGGCCGGCCGGGGTCTCTTGCGTCCGCGGGTCAGCCCCAGCATTTT. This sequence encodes CASGRPGSLASAGQPQHF.

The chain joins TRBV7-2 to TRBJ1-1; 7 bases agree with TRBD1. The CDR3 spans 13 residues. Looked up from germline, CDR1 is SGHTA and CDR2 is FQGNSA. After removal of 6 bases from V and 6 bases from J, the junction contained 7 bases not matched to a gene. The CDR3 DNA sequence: TGTGCCAGCAGATCGACAGGGCTACCTGAAGCTTTCTTT. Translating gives CASRSTGLPEAFF.

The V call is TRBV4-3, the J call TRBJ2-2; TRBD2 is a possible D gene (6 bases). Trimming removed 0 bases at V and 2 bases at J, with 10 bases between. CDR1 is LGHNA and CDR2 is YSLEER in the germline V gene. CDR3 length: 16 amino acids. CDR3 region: CASSQDLGGNTGELFF. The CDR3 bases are TGCGCCAGCAGCCAAGATTTGGGAGGTAACACCGGGGAGCTGTTTTTT.

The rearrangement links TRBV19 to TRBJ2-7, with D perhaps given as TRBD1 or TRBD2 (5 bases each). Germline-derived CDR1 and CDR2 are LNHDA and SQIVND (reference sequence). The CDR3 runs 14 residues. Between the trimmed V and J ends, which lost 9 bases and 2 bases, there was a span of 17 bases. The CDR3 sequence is CASAWDAWTYEQYF. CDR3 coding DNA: TGTGCCAGCGCCTGGGACGCCTGGACCTACGAGCAGTACTTC.

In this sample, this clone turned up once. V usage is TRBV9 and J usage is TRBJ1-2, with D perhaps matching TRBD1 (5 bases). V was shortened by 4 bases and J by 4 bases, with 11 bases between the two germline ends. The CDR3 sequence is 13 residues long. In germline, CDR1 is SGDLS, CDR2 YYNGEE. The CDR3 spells CASSSGTPYGYTF. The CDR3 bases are TGTGCCAGCAGCTCCGGGACCCCCTATGGCTACACCTTC.

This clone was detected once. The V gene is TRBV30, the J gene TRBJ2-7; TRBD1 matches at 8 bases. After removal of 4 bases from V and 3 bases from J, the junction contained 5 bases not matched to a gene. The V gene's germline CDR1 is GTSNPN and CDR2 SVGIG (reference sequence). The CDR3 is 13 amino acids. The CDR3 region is CAWTWTGNYEQYF. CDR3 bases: TGTGCCTGGACTTGGACAGGGAACTACGAGCAGTACTTC.

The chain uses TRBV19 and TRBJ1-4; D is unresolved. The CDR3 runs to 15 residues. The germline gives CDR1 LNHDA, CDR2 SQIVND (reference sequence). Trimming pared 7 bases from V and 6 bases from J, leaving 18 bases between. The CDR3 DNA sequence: TGTGCCAGTACCAAGTCGGGAGAGCTTCATGAAAAACTGTTTTTT. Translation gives CASTKSGELHEKLFF.

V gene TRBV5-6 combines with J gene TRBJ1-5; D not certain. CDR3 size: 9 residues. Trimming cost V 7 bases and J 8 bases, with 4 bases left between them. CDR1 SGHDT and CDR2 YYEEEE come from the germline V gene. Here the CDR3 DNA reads TGTGCCAGCCTGGAGCCCCAGCATTTT. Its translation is CASLEPQHF.

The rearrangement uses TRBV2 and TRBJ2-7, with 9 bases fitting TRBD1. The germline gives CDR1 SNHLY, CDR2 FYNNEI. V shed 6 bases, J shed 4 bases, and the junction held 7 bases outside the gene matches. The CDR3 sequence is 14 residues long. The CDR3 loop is CASSVGQGRYEQYF. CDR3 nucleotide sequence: TGTGCCAGCAGCGTAGGACAGGGGAGATACGAGCAGTACTTC.

The chain's CDR3 is CASSRGTSGMYQETQYF. CDR3 bases: TGTGCCAGCAGTCGCGGGACTAGCGGGATGTACCAAGAGACCCAGTACTTC. V gene TRBV28 combines with J gene TRBJ2-5, with 13 bases aligning to TRBD2. This CDR3 has 17 residues. After removal of 5 bases from V and 0 bases from J, the junction contained 6 bases not matched to a gene. From germline, CDR1 is MDHEN and CDR2 SYDVKM.

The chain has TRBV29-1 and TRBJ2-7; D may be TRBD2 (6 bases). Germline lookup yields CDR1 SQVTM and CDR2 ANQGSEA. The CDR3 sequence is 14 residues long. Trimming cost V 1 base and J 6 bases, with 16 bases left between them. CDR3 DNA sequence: TGCAGCGTTGAAGCCTCGGCGGGGTTAGGCGAGCAGTACTTC. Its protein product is CSVEASAGLGEQYF.

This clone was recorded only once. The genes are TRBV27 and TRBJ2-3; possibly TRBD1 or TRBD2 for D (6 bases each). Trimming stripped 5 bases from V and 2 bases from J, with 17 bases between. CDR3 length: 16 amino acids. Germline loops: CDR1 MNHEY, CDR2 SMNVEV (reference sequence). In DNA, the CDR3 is TGTGCCAGCAGTCGATGGGGGGCTGGCCACACAGATACGCAGTATTTT. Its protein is CASSRWGAGHTDTQYF.

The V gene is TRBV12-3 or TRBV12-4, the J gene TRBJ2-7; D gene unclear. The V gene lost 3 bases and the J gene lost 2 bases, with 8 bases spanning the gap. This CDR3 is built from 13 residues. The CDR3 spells CASSLAHTYEQYF. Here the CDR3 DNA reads TGTGCCAGCAGTTTGGCGCATACCTACGAGCAGTACTTC.

CDR3 amino acids: CAWSYPYEQYF. The CDR3 DNA sequence: TGTGCCTGGAGTTACCCTTACGAGCAGTACTTC. This rearrangement joins TRBV30 to TRBJ2-7; D remains unclear. The CDR3 extends over 11 amino acids. Trimming cost V 2 bases and J 4 bases, with 6 bases left between them. Germline lookup yields CDR1 GTSNPN and CDR2 SVGIG (reference sequence).

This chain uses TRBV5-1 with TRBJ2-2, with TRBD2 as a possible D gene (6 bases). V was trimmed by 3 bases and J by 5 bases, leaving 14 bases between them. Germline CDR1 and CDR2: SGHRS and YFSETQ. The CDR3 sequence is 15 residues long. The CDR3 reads CASSSAGPGTGELFF. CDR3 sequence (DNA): TGCGCCAGCAGCTCAGCGGGCCCGGGGACCGGGGAGCTGTTTTTT.

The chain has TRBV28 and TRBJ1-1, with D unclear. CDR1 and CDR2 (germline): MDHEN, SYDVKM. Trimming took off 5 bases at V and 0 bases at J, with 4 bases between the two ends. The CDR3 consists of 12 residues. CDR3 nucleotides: TGTGCCAGCAGTGGGTTGAACACTGAAGCTTTCTTT. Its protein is CASSGLNTEAFF.

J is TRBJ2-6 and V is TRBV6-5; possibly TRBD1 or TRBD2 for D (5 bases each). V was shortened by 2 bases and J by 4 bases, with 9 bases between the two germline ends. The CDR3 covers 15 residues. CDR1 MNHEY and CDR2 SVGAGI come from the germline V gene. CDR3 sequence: CASSYKGPGANVLTF. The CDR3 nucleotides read TGTGCCAGCAGTTACAAGGGACCCGGGGCCAACGTCCTGACTTTC.

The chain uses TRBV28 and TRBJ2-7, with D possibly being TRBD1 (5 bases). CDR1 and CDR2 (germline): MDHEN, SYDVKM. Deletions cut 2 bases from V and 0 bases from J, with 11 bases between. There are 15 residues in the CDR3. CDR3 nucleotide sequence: TGTGCCAGCAGTTTAATTGGCAGGGACTCCTACGAGCAGTACTTC. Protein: CASSLIGRDSYEQYF.

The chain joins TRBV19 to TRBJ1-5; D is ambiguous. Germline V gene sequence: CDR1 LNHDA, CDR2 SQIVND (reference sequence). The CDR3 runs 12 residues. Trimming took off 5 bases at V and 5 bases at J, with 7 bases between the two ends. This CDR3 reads CASSSGDQPQHF. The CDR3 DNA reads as TGTGCCAGTAGTTCCGGTGATCAGCCCCAGCATTTT.

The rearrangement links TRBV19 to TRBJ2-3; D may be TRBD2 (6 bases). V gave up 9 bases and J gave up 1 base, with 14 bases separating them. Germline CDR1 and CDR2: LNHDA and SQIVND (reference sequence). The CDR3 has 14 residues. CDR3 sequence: CASALGGGTDTQYF. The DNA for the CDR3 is TGTGCCAGCGCCTTGGGGGGAGGCACAGATACGCAGTATTTT.

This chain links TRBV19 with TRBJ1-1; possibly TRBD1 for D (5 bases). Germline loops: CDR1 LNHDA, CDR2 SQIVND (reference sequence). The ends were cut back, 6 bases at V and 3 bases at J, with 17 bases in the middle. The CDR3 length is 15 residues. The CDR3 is CASRMYQQGYTEAFF. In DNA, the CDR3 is TGTGCCAGTAGGATGTACCAGCAGGGATACACTGAAGCTTTCTTT.

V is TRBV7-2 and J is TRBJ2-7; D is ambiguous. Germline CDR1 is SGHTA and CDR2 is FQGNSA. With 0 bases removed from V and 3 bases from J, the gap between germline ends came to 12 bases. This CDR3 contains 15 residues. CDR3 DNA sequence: TGTGCCAGCAGCTTAGCCTTGGCGGTGAGCTACGAGCAGTACTTC. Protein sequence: CASSLALAVSYEQYF.